The 4 T cell receptor beta chains reported below all come from one sample, sequenced in a study of shared clonotypes between healthy human individuals. Produced via immunoSEQ multiplex PCR; TCRdb's table is partial and in-frame only. The data contain about 2 million clones, 95% of them singletons. Input material: naive CD4+ T cells sorted from blood. Subset given: CD45RA+ positively selected. The source is a man younger than 35 in good health.

The V call is TRBV7-9, the J call TRBJ2-5; 9 bases map to TRBD2. After removal of 0 bases from V and 8 bases from J, the junction contained 7 bases not matched to a gene. Germline CDR1 is SEHNR and CDR2 is FQNEAQ (reference sequence). The CDR3 consists of 15 residues. CDR3 sequence reads: CASSLAGGGVQTQYF. The CDR3 coding sequence is TGTGCCAGCAGCTTAGCCGGCGGGGGGGTACAAACCCAGTACTTC. The variable domain in full, completed from reference TRBV7-9 and TRBJ2-5, reads DTGVSQNPRHKITKRGQNVTFRCDPISEHNRLYWYRQTLGQGPEFLTYFQNEAQLEKSRLLSDRFSAERPKGSFSTLEIQRTEQGDSAMYLCASSLAGGGVQTQYFGPGTRLLVL.

The chain couples TRBV19 to TRBJ2-5; unclear D gene. V was cut by 10 bases and J by 0 bases, with 15 bases left in between. The CDR3 is 14 residues long. The germline V gene has CDR1 LNHDA and CDR2 SQIVND (reference sequence). CDR3 loop: CATTKTRYQETQYF. The CDR3 region has the DNA TGTGCCACCACGAAGACCCGGTACCAAGAGACCCAGTACTTC.

The chain has TRBV2 and TRBJ2-1, with D uncertain. CDR3 length: 14 residues. Trimming took 3 bases from V and 2 from J, leaving 8 bases between them. From germline, CDR1 is SNHLY and CDR2 FYNNEI. The CDR3 DNA reads as TGTGCCAGCAGTGACAGGTACACCTACAATGAGCAGTTCTTC. This codes for CASSDRYTYNEQFF. Full variable domain (remainder filled in from reference TRBV2 and TRBJ2-1): EPEVTQTPSHQVTQMGQEVILRCVPISNHLYFYWYRQILGQKVEFLVSFYNNEISEKSEIFDDQFSVERPDGSNFTLKIRSTKLEDSAMYFCASSDRYTYNEQFFGPGTRLTVL.

The CDR3 nucleotides are TGTGCCAGCTCACCACGACAAGGAGGGCAAGAGACCCAGTACTTC. Protein: CASSPRQGGQETQYF. The chain combines TRBV18 with TRBJ2-5, with a tentative D call TRBD2 (6 bases). CDR1 is KGHSH and CDR2 is LQKENI in the germline V gene. The germline V and J ends were trimmed by 1 base and 2 bases, with 11 bases remaining between them. The CDR3 sequence is 15 residues long.